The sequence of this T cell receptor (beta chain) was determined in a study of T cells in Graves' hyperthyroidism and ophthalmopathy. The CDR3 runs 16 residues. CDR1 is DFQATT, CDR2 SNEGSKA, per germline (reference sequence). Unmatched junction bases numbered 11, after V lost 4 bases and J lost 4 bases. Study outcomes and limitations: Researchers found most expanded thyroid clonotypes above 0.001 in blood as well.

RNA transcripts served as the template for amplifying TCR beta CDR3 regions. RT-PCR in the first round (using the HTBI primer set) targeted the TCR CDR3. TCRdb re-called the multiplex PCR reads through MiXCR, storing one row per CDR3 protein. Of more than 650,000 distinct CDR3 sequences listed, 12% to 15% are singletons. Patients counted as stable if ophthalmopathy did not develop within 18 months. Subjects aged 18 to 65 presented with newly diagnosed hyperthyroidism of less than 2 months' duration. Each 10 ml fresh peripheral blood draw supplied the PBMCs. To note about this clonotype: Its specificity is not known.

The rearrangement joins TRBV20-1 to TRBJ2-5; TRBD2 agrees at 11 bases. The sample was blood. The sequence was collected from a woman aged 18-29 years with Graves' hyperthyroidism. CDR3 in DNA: TGCAGTGCTACCAACCCGACTAGCGGGATACTAGAGACCCAGTACTTC. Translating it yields CSATNPTSGILETQYF.